The clone carrying this T cell receptor beta chain has just one count. Clones were sequenced by immunoSEQ multiplex PCR, and TCRdb holds only the in-frame ones, with some missing. The sample consists of some 35,000 clones, around 87% of them appearing once. The entry originates in a study of OX40 agonist ivuxolimab in advanced cancers. CDR3 length: 16 residues. The V end was cut by 0 bases, the J end by 5 bases, with 14 bases between. This material consisted of CD4+ or CD8+ T cells sorted from blood, taken in a trial of the OX40 agonist ivuxolimab. This rearrangement joins TRBV6-7 to TRBJ2-1; D is possibly TRBD1 or TRBD2 (6 bases each). TRBV6-7 is an open reading frame, and its role is uncertain. This clonotype was sampled from an adult with an advanced solid tumor such as melanoma, head and neck, liver or kidney cancer. CDR3 region: CASSYSTQGRNNEQFF. CDR3 in DNA: TGTGCCAGCAGTTACTCCACTCAGGGGAGGAACAATGAGCAGTTCTTC.